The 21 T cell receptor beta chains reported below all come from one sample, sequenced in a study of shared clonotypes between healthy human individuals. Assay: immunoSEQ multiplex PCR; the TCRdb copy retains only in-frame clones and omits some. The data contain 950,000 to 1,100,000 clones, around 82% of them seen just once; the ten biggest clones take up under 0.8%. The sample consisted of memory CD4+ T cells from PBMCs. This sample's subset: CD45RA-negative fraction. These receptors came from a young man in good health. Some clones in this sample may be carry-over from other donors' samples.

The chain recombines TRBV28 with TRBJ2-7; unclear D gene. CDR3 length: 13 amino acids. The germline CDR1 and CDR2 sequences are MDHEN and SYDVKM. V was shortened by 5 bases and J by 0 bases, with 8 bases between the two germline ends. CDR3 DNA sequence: TGTGCCAGCAGTGGGCGGCCCTCCTACGAGCAGTACTTC. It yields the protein CASSGRPSYEQYF.

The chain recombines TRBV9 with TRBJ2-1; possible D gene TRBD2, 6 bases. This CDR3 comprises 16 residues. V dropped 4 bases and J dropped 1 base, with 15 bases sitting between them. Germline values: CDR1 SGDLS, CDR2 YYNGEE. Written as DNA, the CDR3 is TGTGCCAGCAGCTTAGATGCTAGCGATTCCTACAATGAGCAGTTCTTC. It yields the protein CASSLDASDSYNEQFF.

CDR3 bases: TGTGCCAGCAGTGATAGACAGAACTCCTCACCCCTCCACTTT. Its protein product is CASSDRQNSSPLHF. The chain employs TRBV2 and TRBJ1-6, with D possibly TRBD1 on 5 matching bases. The CDR3 extends over 14 amino acids. Trimming removed 3 bases at V and 10 bases at J, with 13 bases between. Per germline, CDR1 SNHLY and CDR2 FYNNEI.

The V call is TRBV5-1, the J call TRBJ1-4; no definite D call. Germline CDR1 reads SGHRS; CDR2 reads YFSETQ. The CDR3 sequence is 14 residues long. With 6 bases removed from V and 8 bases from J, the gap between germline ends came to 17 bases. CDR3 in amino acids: CASTTGGGNEKLFF. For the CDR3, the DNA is TGCGCCAGCACCACCGGCGGAGGGAACGAAAAACTGTTTTTT.

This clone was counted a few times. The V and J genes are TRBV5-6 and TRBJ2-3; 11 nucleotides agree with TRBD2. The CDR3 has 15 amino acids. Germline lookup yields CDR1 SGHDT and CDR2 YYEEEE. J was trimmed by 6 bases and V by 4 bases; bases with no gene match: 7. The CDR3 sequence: CASSKIAGGPDTQYF. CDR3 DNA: TGTGCCAGCAGCAAAATAGCGGGAGGGCCTGATACGCAGTATTTT.

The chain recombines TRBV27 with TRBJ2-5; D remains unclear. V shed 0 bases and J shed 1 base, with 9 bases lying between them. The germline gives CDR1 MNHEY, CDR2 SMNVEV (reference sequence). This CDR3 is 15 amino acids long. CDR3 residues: CASSLSWTTQETQYF. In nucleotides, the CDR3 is TGTGCCAGCAGTTTATCTTGGACGACCCAAGAGACCCAGTACTTC.

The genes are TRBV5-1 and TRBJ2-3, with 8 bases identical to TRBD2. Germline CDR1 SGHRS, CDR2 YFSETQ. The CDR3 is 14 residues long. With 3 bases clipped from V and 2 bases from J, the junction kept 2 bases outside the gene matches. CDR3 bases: TGCGCCAGCAGCTCGGGACTAGACACAGATACGCAGTATTTT. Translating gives CASSSGLDTDTQYF.

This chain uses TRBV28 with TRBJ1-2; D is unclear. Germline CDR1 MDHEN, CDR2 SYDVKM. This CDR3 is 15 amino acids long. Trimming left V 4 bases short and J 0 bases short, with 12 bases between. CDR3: CASSSVSDPNYGYTF. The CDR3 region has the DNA TGTGCCAGCAGTTCTGTGTCAGATCCTAACTATGGCTACACCTTC.

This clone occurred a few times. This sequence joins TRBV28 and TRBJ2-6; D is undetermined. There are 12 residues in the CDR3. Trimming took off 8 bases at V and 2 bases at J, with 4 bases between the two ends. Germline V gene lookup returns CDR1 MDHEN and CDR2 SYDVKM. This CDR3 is CASGAGANVLTF. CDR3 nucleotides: TGTGCCAGCGGGGCTGGGGCCAACGTCCTGACTTTC.

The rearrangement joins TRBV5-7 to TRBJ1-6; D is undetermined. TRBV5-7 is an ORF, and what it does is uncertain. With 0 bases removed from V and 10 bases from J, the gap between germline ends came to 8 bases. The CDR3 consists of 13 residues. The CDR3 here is CASSLGHQSPLHF. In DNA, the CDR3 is TGTGCCAGCAGCTTGGGACATCAATCACCCCTCCACTTT.

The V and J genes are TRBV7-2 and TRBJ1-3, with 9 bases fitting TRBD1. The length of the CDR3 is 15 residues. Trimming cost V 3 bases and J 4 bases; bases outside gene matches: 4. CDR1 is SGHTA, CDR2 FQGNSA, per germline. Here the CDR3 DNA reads TGTGCCAGCAGCTTTAGGACAGGGGTGGGAAACACCATATATTTT. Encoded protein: CASSFRTGVGNTIYF.

The CDR3 reads CASSHARRTDTQYF. Here the CDR3 DNA reads TGTGCCAGCAGCCACGCCCGGCGCACAGATACGCAGTATTTT. This chain joins TRBV13 and TRBJ2-3; D ambiguous. The CDR3 is 14 residues long. The V gene's germline CDR1 is PRHDT and CDR2 FYEKMQ (reference sequence). V was clipped by 5 bases and J by 1 base, with 10 bases between them. Full variable domain (remainder filled in from reference TRBV13 and TRBJ2-3): AAGVIQSPRHLIKEKRETATLKCYPIPRHDTVYWYQQGPGQDPQFLISFYEKMQSDKGSIPDRFSAQQFSDYHSELNMSSLELGDSALYFCASSHARRTDTQYFGPGTRLTVL.

The CDR3 DNA reads as TGTGCCAGCACCGAACAGGGACAGGGGGACGAGCAGTACTTC. As protein: CASTEQGQGDEQYF. V gene TRBV2 combines with J gene TRBJ2-7; 11 nucleotides line up with TRBD1. Trimming took 7 bases from V and 5 from J; bases not matched to a gene: 7. Germline CDR1 SNHLY, CDR2 FYNNEI. The CDR3 runs to 14 residues.

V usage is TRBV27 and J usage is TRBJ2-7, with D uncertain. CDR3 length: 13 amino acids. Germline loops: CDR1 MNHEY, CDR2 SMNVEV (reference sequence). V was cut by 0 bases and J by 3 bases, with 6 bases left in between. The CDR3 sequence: CASSLSFFYEQYF. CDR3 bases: TGTGCCAGCAGTTTATCGTTCTTCTACGAGCAGTACTTC.

The CDR3 protein is CASRESGTGGTDTQYF. The DNA for the CDR3 is TGTGCCAGCAGAGAATCCGGGACAGGGGGCACAGATACGCAGTATTTT. The V and J genes are TRBV13 and TRBJ2-3; 10 bases fit TRBD1. The CDR3 loop spans 16 amino acids. V trimming: 6 bases; J trimming: 1 base; junction bases outside the gene matches: 7. Germline lookup yields CDR1 PRHDT and CDR2 FYEKMQ (reference sequence).

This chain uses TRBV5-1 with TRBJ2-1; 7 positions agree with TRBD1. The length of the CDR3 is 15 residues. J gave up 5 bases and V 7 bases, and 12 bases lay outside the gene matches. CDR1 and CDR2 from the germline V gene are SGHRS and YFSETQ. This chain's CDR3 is CASARGQVPNNEQFF. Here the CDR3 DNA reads TGCGCCAGCGCCCGCGGACAGGTCCCAAACAATGAGCAGTTCTTC.

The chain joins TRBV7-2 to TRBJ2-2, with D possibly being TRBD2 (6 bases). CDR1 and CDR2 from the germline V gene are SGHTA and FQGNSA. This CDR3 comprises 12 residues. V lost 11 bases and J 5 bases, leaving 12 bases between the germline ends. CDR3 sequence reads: CAGRSGTGELFF. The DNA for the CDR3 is TGTGCCGGGAGGAGCGGAACCGGGGAGCTGTTTTTT.

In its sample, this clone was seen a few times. CDR3 coding DNA: TGTGCCAGCAGTGAACTGGCAGGGGTACCTTCCGAGCAGTACTTC. Protein: CASSELAGVPSEQYF. The chain recombines TRBV6-1 with TRBJ2-7, with D maybe TRBD1 (6 bases). The CDR3 runs 15 residues. Germline V gene lookup returns CDR1 MNHNS and CDR2 SASEGT. The V end lost 2 bases, the J end lost 6 bases, and 17 bases lay between the germline ends.

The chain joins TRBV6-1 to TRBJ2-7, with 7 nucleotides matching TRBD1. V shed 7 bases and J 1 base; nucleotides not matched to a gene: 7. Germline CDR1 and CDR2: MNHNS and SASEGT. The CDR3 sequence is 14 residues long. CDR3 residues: CASTLDRESYEQYF. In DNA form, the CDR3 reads TGTGCCAGCACTCTCGACAGGGAATCCTACGAGCAGTACTTC.

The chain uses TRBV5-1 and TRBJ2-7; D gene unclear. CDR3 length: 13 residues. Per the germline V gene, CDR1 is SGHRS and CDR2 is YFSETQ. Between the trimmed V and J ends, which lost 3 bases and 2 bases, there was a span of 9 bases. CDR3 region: CASSWAHTYEQYF. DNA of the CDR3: TGCGCCAGCAGCTGGGCCCATACCTACGAGCAGTACTTC.

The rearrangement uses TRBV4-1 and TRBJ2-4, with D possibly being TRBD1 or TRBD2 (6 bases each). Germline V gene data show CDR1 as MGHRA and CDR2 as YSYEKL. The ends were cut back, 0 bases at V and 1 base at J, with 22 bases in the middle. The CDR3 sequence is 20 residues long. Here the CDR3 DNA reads TGCGCCAGCAGCCAAGAGGGGGCGGGACGTACCGTTTCGGCCAAAAACATTCAGTACTTC. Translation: CASSQEGAGRTVSAKNIQYF.